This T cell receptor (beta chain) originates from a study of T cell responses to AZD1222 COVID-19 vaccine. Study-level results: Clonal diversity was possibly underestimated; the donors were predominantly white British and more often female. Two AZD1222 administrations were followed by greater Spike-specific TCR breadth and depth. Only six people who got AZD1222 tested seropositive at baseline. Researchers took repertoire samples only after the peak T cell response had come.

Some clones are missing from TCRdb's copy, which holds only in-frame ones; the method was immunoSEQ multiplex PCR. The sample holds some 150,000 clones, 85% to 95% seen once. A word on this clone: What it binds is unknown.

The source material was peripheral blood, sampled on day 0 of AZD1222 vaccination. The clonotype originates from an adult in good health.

The DNA of the CDR3 is TGTGCCAGCAGTGCGTCGGACAGGGCCGACACCTTC. Protein: CASSASDRADTF. V gene TRBV25-1 combines with J gene TRBJ1-2; 8 bases match TRBD1. Germline V gene lookup returns CDR1 MGHDK and CDR2 SYGVNS. The CDR3 totals 12 residues. V lost 4 bases, J lost 12 bases, and 7 bases stayed unmatched.